What follows describes a single TCR beta chain. Trimming shortened V by 4 bases and J by 8 bases, and 13 bases separated the two germline ends. The CDR3 covers 14 residues. Germline-derived CDR1 and CDR2 are SGDLS and YYNGEE. TCRdb keeps only in-frame clones here, not all; method: immunoSEQ multiplex PCR. The sample lists roughly 70,000 clones, 85% occurring once. This specimen belongs to a study of OX40 agonist ivuxolimab in advanced cancers. The input for sequencing was CD4+ or CD8+ T cells sorted from blood, taken in a trial of the OX40 agonist ivuxolimab. The chain combines TRBV9 with TRBJ1-6; TRBD1 might be the D (5 bases). The clonotype originates from an adult with an advanced solid tumor such as melanoma, head and neck, liver or kidney cancer. CDR3 nucleotides: TGTGCCAGCAGCCCTACCACGGGGGATTCACCCCTCCACTTT. This codes for CASSPTTGDSPLHF.